These 4 T cell receptor beta chains originate from one sample sequenced in a study of cytomegalovirus exposure and HLA in healthy donors (dated by TCRdb to the late 2010s). The library was prepared using the immunoSEQ multiplex PCR assay. The multiplex PCR relied on a mix of 60 forward primers for TCR Vbeta segments and 13 reverse primers for TCR Jbeta segments. Not all clones reach the TCRdb copy of this immuneACCESS table, which keeps in-frame sequences only. Checked studies attribute under half of the gap to unresolved V genes and leave the rest unexplained. This sample is represented by 95,000 to 150,000 clones; more than 75% of them were singletons. The leading ten clones occupy around 13% of the sample. The sample consisted of PBMCs. These receptors all come from a woman aged 55-69 years in good health and CMV-seropositive.

The chain combines TRBV6-1 with TRBJ1-5; the D gene is possibly TRBD1 (6 bases). The CDR3 totals 14 residues. V shed 3 bases and J shed 1 base, with 7 bases lying between them. Germline values: CDR1 MNHNS, CDR2 SASEGT. As DNA, the CDR3 is TGTGCCAGCAGTGACACAGGGAGCAATCAGCCCCAGCATTTT. It encodes CASSDTGSNQPQHF.

The rearrangement links TRBV7-2 to TRBJ2-7, with 8 bases fitting TRBD2. V trimming: 4 bases; J trimming: 2 bases; junction bases outside the gene matches: 4. This CDR3 is built from 14 residues. Germline CDR1 reads SGHTA; CDR2 reads FQGNSA. DNA for the CDR3: TGTGCCAGCAGCTCGCCGGGACTAGCCTACGAGCAGTACTTC. Protein product: CASSSPGLAYEQYF.

A single count supports this clone. The chain couples TRBV5-5 to TRBJ2-3, with no clear D. The CDR3 spans 14 residues. With 1 base removed from V and 0 bases from J, the gap between germline ends came to 6 bases. The germline V gene has CDR1 SGHKS and CDR2 YYEKEE (reference sequence). CDR3 loop: CASSLSTSTDTQYF. The DNA of the CDR3 is TGTGCCAGCAGCTTGTCGACTAGCACAGATACGCAGTATTTT.

In its sample, this clone was seen a few times. The chain joins TRBV7-8 to TRBJ2-7; TRBD1 aligns across 7 bases. From germline, CDR1 is SGHVS and CDR2 FQNEAQ. This CDR3 has 15 amino acids. V shed 5 bases, J shed 3 bases, and the junction held 10 bases outside the gene matches. The CDR3 protein is CASSPTDRAGYEQYF. The CDR3 DNA sequence: TGTGCCAGCAGCCCAACAGACAGGGCGGGCTACGAGCAGTACTTC.